This TCR beta chain derives from a study of T cells after yellow fever vaccination. Study observations and caveats: A secondary response was less intense yet reached its peak sooner, at day 5 versus 15. Abundant contaminating clonotypes from the bulk population could appear in FACS-sorted repertoires. It was a small share of clonotypes that appeared in both CD4 and CD8 compartments. Boosting was followed by the reappearance of most primary-vaccination clones (less than 98% CD4, about 90% CD8).

On this clonotype: Its antigen is not identified.

TCRdb called the 5' RACE reads again in MiXCR, with one record for every CDR3 protein. This sample yields roughly 500,000 distinct CDR3 sequences, of which 19% are seen a single time; 14% belongs to the top ten. V lost 6 bases, J lost 8 bases, and 8 bases lay in between. This CDR3 contains 11 residues. From germline, CDR1 is SGHTA and CDR2 FQGTGA. The chain has TRBV7-3 and TRBJ2-1; D not certain. The sequence came from a man in his thirties or forties who received the YFV17D yellow fever vaccine. The sample here was PBMCs, taken 15 days after the yellow fever booster vaccination. CDR3 DNA: TGTGCCAGCAGGGATAGGCATGAGCAGTTCTTC. This translates into CASRDRHEQFF.